The 7 T cell receptor beta chains below were found in one sample sequenced in a study of beta chain features in type 1 diabetes. Sequencing targeted expressed TCRB transcripts, as all isolated RNA had been reverse transcribed. Repertoires were generated with immunoSEQ multiplex PCR, while TCRdb's copy carries only in-frame clones and drops some. The sample yields hundreds of thousands of clones, over 25% seen once. The sample taken for sequencing was naive CD4+ T cells from blood. The receptors were gathered from a man younger than 30 in good health.

The chain couples TRBV7-8 to TRBJ2-5; 9 positions agree with TRBD1. V shed 5 bases and J 4 bases; nucleotides not matched to a gene: 2. From germline, CDR1 is SGHVS and CDR2 FQNEAQ. CDR3 length: 13 residues. The CDR3 is CASSQGQGETQYF. The CDR3 DNA sequence: TGTGCCAGCAGCCAGGGACAGGGAGAGACCCAGTACTTC.

This clone was observed a single time. The chain combines TRBV9 with TRBJ2-3; TRBD2 aligns across 14 bases. The length of the CDR3 is 16 residues. Germline V gives CDR1 SGDLS, CDR2 YYNGEE. Trimming at V came to 0 bases and at J to 8 bases, leaving 5 bases not matched to a gene. This CDR3 reads CASSVAGLAGEVTQYF. The CDR3 nucleotides are TGTGCCAGCAGCGTAGCGGGACTAGCGGGAGAGGTTACGCAGTATTTT.

The J gene is TRBJ1-5, the V gene TRBV23-1; 9 positions match TRBD1. TRBV23-1 is given ORF status, its function remaining uncertain. V trimming: 0 bases; J trimming: 4 bases; junction bases outside the gene matches: 7. This CDR3 has 17 amino acids. CDR3 DNA: TGCGCCAGCAGTCAATCGAGGGACAGGGCTTTTAATCAGCCCCAGCATTTT. It yields the protein CASSQSRDRAFNQPQHF.

This clone has a handful of counts. The J gene is TRBJ2-2, the V gene TRBV7-3; D gene ambiguous. CDR1 and CDR2 (germline): SGHTA, FQGTGA. The CDR3 loop spans 13 amino acids. V lost 5 bases and J lost 1, with 5 bases in between. CDR3 nucleotide sequence: TGTGCCAGCAGCCCGAAGAACACCGGGGAGCTGTTTTTT. This sequence encodes CASSPKNTGELFF. The whole variable domain, filled in from reference TRBV7-3 and TRBJ2-2, reads GAGVSQTPSNKVTEKGKYVELRCDPISGHTALYWYRQSLGQGPEFLIYFQGTGAADDSGLPNDRFFAVRPEGSVSTLKIQRTERGDSAVYLCASSPKNTGELFFGEGSRLTVL.

The chain carries TRBV7-8 and TRBJ2-7, with TRBD2 as a possible D gene (6 bases). This CDR3 is 16 amino acids long. V was cut by 1 base and J by 4 bases, with 17 bases left in between. Germline values: CDR1 SGHVS, CDR2 FQNEAQ. The CDR3 sequence: CASSLVGPTSGYEQYF. The CDR3 DNA reads as TGTGCCAGCAGCTTAGTGGGACCAACAAGCGGGTACGAGCAGTACTTC.

This clone turned up a few times. This chain joins TRBV29-1 and TRBJ2-7; possibly TRBD1 or TRBD2 for D (5 bases each). The germline CDR1 and CDR2 sequences are SQVTM and ANQGSEA. The CDR3 has 13 residues. V lost 6 bases and J lost 0, with 12 bases in between. DNA of the CDR3: TGCAGCGTGGCCGGGGCCAGCTCCTACGAGCAGTACTTC. Translating gives CSVAGASSYEQYF.

This clone has just a few counts. The chain uses TRBV15 and TRBJ2-3, with D possibly being TRBD2 (5 bases). The ends were cut back, 0 bases at V and 4 bases at J, with 11 bases in the middle. CDR1 LNHNV and CDR2 YYDKDF come from the germline V gene (reference sequence). The CDR3 is 15 amino acids. Here the CDR3 DNA reads TGTGCCACCAGCAGAGAATCCCGGGGAGCAGATACGCAGTATTTT. Translation gives CATSRESRGADTQYF.